This note documents a single T cell receptor beta chain sequence. CDR3 length: 16 amino acids. The germline V gene has CDR1 SGHTA and CDR2 FQGNSA. V was clipped by 4 bases and J by 5 bases; unmatched bases: 6. This entry is derived from a study of control samples from healthy donors and cancer patients. The method was immunoSEQ multiplex PCR; TCRdb's version includes in-frame clones alone and lacks a portion of them. Among 90,000 or so clones listed, around nine tenths were seen once. Specimen: blood. The source of this sequence is a woman aged 60-70 years in good health. The rearrangement joins TRBV7-2 to TRBJ2-2; 11 bases are shared with TRBD2. The CDR3 sequence is CASSSTSGRYTGELFF. DNA of the CDR3: TGTGCCAGCAGCTCTACTAGCGGGAGATATACCGGGGAGCTGTTTTTT.